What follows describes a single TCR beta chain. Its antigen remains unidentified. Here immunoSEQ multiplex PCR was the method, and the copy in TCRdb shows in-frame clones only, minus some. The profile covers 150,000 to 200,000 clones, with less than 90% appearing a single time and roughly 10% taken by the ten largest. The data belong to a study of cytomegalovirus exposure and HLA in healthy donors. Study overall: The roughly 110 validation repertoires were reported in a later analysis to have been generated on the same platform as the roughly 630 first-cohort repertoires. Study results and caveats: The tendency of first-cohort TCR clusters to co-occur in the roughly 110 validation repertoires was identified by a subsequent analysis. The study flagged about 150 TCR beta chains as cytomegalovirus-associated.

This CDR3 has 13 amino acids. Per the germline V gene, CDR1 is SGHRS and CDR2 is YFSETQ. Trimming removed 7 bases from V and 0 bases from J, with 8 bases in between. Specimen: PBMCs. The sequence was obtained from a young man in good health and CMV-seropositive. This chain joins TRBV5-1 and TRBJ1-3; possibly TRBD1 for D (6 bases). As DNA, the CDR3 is TGCGCCAGCGTAGGGGGCTCTGGAAACACCATATATTTT. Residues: CASVGGSGNTIYF.